The 26 T cell receptor beta chains listed next were all sequenced from one sample in a study of T cell repertoires in cytomegalovirus infection. These receptors are not linked to any known antigen. One entry per CDR3 protein results from TCRdb running MiXCR on the reads. The sample holds fewer than 850,000 distinct CDR3 sequences; 25% to 35% are singletons and the top ten take under 15%. Sequenced here: cultured CD8+ T cells from PBMCs, sampled from culture after CMV antigen stimulation. Receptor source: a human donor in good health (CMV status not recorded). Some clones in this sample may be carry-over from other donors' samples.

This clonotype occurred a few times. The chain couples TRBV4-1 to TRBJ2-7, with TRBD1 matching 7 bases. Germline V gene lookup returns CDR1 MGHRA and CDR2 YSYEKL. The V gene end was trimmed by 6 bases and the J gene end by 1 base; junction bases not matched to a gene: 6. The CDR3 totals 14 residues. Written as DNA, the CDR3 is TGCGCCAGCAGTCGGCAGGGGGAATCCTACGAGCAGTACTTC. Translated, it gives CASSRQGESYEQYF.

The genes are TRBV7-9 and TRBJ1-5; D perhaps matches TRBD1 (5 bases). Germline CDR1 reads SEHNR; CDR2 reads FQNEAQ (reference sequence). V gave up 2 bases and J gave up 3 bases, with 8 bases separating them. This CDR3 spans 14 amino acids. In DNA form, the CDR3 reads TGTGCCAGCAGCTTATCAGGGACCAATCAGCCCCAGCATTTT. This codes for CASSLSGTNQPQHF. The full variable domain, with the rest looked up from reference TRBV7-9 and TRBJ1-5, is DTGVSQNPRHKITKRGQNVTFRCDPISEHNRLYWYRQTLGQGPEFLTYFQNEAQLEKSRLLSDRFSAERPKGSFSTLEIQRTEQGDSAMYLCASSLSGTNQPQHFGDGTRLSIL.

In this sample, this clonotype turned up a few times. V and J are TRBV4-1 and TRBJ1-6, with D uncertain. Germline-derived CDR1 and CDR2 are MGHRA and YSYEKL. The CDR3 length is 13 residues. CDR3: CAGSQDLNSPLHF. The CDR3 coding sequence is TGCGCAGGCTCTCAGGATCTAAATTCACCCCTCCACTTT.

This chain joins TRBV29-1 and TRBJ1-2; tentative D call: TRBD1 (6 bases). The germline V gene encodes CDR1 SQVTM and CDR2 ANQGSEA. The CDR3 covers 12 residues. V lost 6 bases and J lost 5, with 13 bases in between. The CDR3 nucleotides read TGCAGCGTCGACAGGTCCACGTATGGCTACACCTTC. Its translation is CSVDRSTYGYTF.

The gene calls are TRBV7-9 and TRBJ2-2; D is possibly TRBD1 (6 bases). Germline CDR1 reads SEHNR; CDR2 reads FQNEAQ (reference sequence). CDR3 length: 15 residues. Between the trimmed V and J ends, which lost 6 bases and 8 bases, there was a span of 19 bases. The CDR3 DNA reads TGTGCCAGCAGTTCCGGACAGATTTTTGGGGGGGAGCTGTTTTTT. Protein: CASSSGQIFGGELFF.

This chain links TRBV4-1 with TRBJ2-1; no reliable D call. V was trimmed by 4 bases and J by 7 bases, leaving 11 bases between them. The CDR3 contains 13 residues. Germline CDR1 reads MGHRA; CDR2 reads YSYEKL. Here the CDR3 DNA reads TGCGCCAGCAGCCTCCTGGACGGAAATGAGCAGTTCTTC. Its translation is CASSLLDGNEQFF.

This clonotype came up once. The CDR3 nucleotides read TGCAGTGCTAGAGATAGCTGGGGACTAGCGGGGGGGCGCACAGATACGCAGTATTTT. The encoded protein is CSARDSWGLAGGRTDTQYF. V usage is TRBV20-1 and J usage is TRBJ2-3; 16 bases line up with TRBD2. This CDR3 has 19 residues. After removal of 0 bases from V and 1 base from J, the junction contained 7 bases not matched to a gene. CDR1 is DFQATT, CDR2 SNEGSKA, per germline (reference sequence).

This clonotype was seen a few times. This rearrangement joins TRBV11-2 to TRBJ2-6; 7 nucleotides line up with TRBD2. The CDR3 runs 20 residues. Unmatched junction bases numbered 12, after V lost 1 base and J lost 0 bases. Germline CDR1 is SGHAT and CDR2 is FQNNGV. The CDR3 reads CASSLGRGSATRSGANVLTF. CDR3 nucleotide sequence: TGTGCCAGCAGCTTAGGGCGGGGGTCAGCCACCCGCTCTGGGGCCAACGTCCTGACTTTC.

This chain connects TRBV27 to TRBJ1-1; D gene uncertain. CDR1 is MNHEY, CDR2 SMNVEV, per germline (reference sequence). This CDR3 spans 14 amino acids. Deletions cut 0 bases from V and 6 bases from J, with 11 bases between. CDR3 sequence reads: CASSLSTNGAEAFF. Here the CDR3 DNA reads TGTGCCAGCAGTTTATCGACTAATGGAGCTGAAGCTTTCTTT.

The rearrangement uses TRBV27 and TRBJ1-1, with TRBD1 as a possible D gene (5 bases). The CDR3 extends over 15 amino acids. CDR1 MNHEY and CDR2 SMNVEV come from the germline V gene (reference sequence). V was clipped by 2 bases and J by 4 bases, with 14 bases between them. The CDR3: CASSLASGLGTEAFF. In nucleotides, the CDR3 is TGTGCCAGCAGTTTAGCCTCAGGGCTGGGCACTGAAGCTTTCTTT.

This clonotype appeared a single time. The V gene is TRBV6-6, the J gene TRBJ1-1; tentative D call: TRBD1 (5 bases). Trimming left V 7 bases short and J 5 bases short, with 26 bases between. Looked up from germline, CDR1 is MNHNY and CDR2 is SVGAGI (reference sequence). The CDR3 runs to 17 residues. DNA for the CDR3: TGTGCCAGCACCGAGGGCACAGGTTCGGGATTTACGACTGAAGCTTTCTTT. Protein: CASTEGTGSGFTTEAFF.

J is TRBJ1-6 and V is TRBV20-1; D not certain. Per the germline V gene, CDR1 is DFQATT and CDR2 is SNEGSKA (reference sequence). The CDR3 covers 13 residues. Trimming shortened V by 3 bases and J by 6 bases, and 9 bases separated the two germline ends. This CDR3 is CSASPGGNSPLHF. CDR3 in DNA: TGCAGTGCTAGCCCGGGCGGTAATTCACCCCTCCACTTT.

On this clonotype itself: Because the CDR3 is missing its conserved closing phenylalanine or tryptophan, this is likely a read error. The rearrangement links TRBV19 to TRBJ2-1; 9 bases fit TRBD1. CDR3 size: 14 residues. The ends lost 10 bases at V and 7 bases at J; junction bases unmatched: 11. In germline, CDR1 is LNHDA, CDR2 SQIVND (reference sequence). CDR3 loop: CATKRQGGINEQFI. The CDR3 region has the DNA TGTGCCACCAAGCGACAGGGGGGAATTAATGAGCAGTTCATC.

The chain combines TRBV6-6 with TRBJ2-5; no reliable D call. Trimming stripped 3 bases from V and 1 base from J, with 9 bases between. The germline gives CDR1 MNHNY, CDR2 SVGAGI (reference sequence). This CDR3 contains 14 residues. In nucleotides, the CDR3 is TGTGCCAGCAGTTATCAGACTTCCCAAGAGACCCAGTACTTC. Translation: CASSYQTSQETQYF.

This clonotype was detected ten times or more. The V call is TRBV7-6, the J call TRBJ2-1; 12 positions agree with TRBD2. V lost 5 bases and J lost 8; bases outside the gene matches: 7. There are 15 residues in the CDR3. From germline, CDR1 is SGHVS and CDR2 FNYEAQ. In DNA, the CDR3 is TGTGCCAGCAGCCCTCTAGCGGGGGGGCCCCATGAGCAGTTCTTC. Its translation: CASSPLAGGPHEQFF. The whole variable domain, filled in from reference TRBV7-6 and TRBJ2-1, reads GAGVSQSPRYKVTKRGQDVALRCDPISGHVSLYWYRQALGQGPEFLTYFNYEAQQDKSGLPNDRFSAERPEGSISTLTIQRTEQRDSAMYRCASSPLAGGPHEQFFGPGTRLTVL.

This clonotype was seen a few times. The chain recombines TRBV6-2 or TRBV6-3 with TRBJ1-2; tentatively, D is TRBD1 (5 bases). The CDR3 consists of 12 residues. The germline V gene has CDR1 MNHEY and CDR2 SVGEGT. Deletions cut 7 bases from V and 4 bases from J, with 10 bases between. CDR3 sequence (DNA): TGTGCCAGCACCGACAGCGTCTATGGCTACACCTTC. As protein: CASTDSVYGYTF.

The chain has TRBV25-1 and TRBJ1-2; 11 nucleotides align to TRBD1. The CDR3 has 17 amino acids. Germline trimming cut 4 bases from V and 1 base from J; bases unmatched to any gene: 8. CDR1 is MGHDK and CDR2 is SYGVNS in the germline V gene. CDR3 DNA: TGTGCCAGCAGTGCACCGGGACAGGGGGTACTTAACTATGGCTACACCTTC. This translates into CASSAPGQGVLNYGYTF.

This clonotype was observed a single time. The chain is built from TRBV20-1 and TRBJ2-3; 8 nucleotides match TRBD2. Germline V lookup: CDR1 DFQATT, CDR2 SNEGSKA (reference sequence). This CDR3 contains 16 residues. The junction had 11 bases not matched to a gene; V was cut back by 4 bases and J by 2 bases. CDR3 bases: TGCAGTGCTATTCCGCGGGGGGCCTTTCCCACAGATACGCAGTATTTT. Residues: CSAIPRGAFPTDTQYF.

Many counts were recorded for this clonotype. The chain is built from TRBV7-2 and TRBJ2-1; maybe TRBD2 (5 bases). This CDR3 has 13 residues. Germline CDR1 reads SGHTA; CDR2 reads FQGNSA. Trimming shortened V by 3 bases and J by 7 bases, and 10 bases separated the two germline ends. In nucleotides, the CDR3 is TGTGCCAGCAGCTTTATCGGGGTTAATGAGCAGTTCTTC. It codes for CASSFIGVNEQFF.

The J gene is TRBJ2-7, the V gene TRBV4-2, with D perhaps TRBD2 (6 bases). Trimming removed 1 base at V and 0 bases at J, with 10 bases between. CDR1 is LGHNA and CDR2 is YNFKEQ in the germline V gene. This CDR3 is 15 amino acids long. This CDR3 reads CASSQGEVGSYEQYF. In DNA form, the CDR3 reads TGTGCCAGCAGCCAAGGGGAGGTGGGCTCCTACGAGCAGTACTTC.

This clonotype was recorded at least ten times. The chain couples TRBV7-2 to TRBJ1-5; D possibly corresponds to TRBD1 (6 bases). This CDR3 has 14 amino acids. Deletions cut 6 bases from V and 5 bases from J, with 14 bases between. The V gene's germline CDR1 is SGHTA and CDR2 FQGNSA. This CDR3 reads CASRLTGPHQPQHF. DNA of the CDR3: TGTGCCAGCAGGCTAACAGGGCCCCATCAGCCCCAGCATTTT.

V is TRBV23-1 and J is TRBJ1-5, with 7 bases identical to TRBD1. TRBV23-1 is assigned to the ORF class and has an uncertain function. V was pared by 0 bases and J by 0 bases, with 2 bases of the junction left unmatched. CDR3 length: 16 amino acids. The CDR3 region is CASSQSGQYSNQPQHF. In DNA, the CDR3 is TGCGCCAGCAGTCAATCGGGACAGTATAGCAATCAGCCCCAGCATTTT.

This clonotype occurred many times. The genes are TRBV10-3 and TRBJ2-3; 7 bases align to TRBD1. The CDR3 totals 17 residues. Germline CDR1 ENHRY, CDR2 SYGVKD. Trimming took 2 bases from V and 0 from J; bases not matched to a gene: 8. The CDR3 DNA reads as TGTGCCATCAGTGAGCCGCACAGGGGTTTTAGCACAGATACGCAGTATTTT. It translates to CAISEPHRGFSTDTQYF.

As concerns this clonotype: A junction end diverges from the germline sequence, so it may reflect a read error. The chain recombines TRBV13 with TRBJ2-5, with TRBD1 matching 7 bases. CDR1 is PRHDT, CDR2 FYEKMQ, per germline (reference sequence). The CDR3 sequence is 13 residues long. CDR3 sequence: CASSLGQARTQYF. The DNA for the CDR3 is TGTGCCAGCAGCCTAGGACAGGCGAGGACCCAGTACTTC. The full variable domain, rest sourced from reference TRBV13 and TRBJ2-5, is AAGVIQSPRHLIKEKRETATLKCYPIPRHDTVYWYQQGPGQDPQFLISFYEKMQSDKGSIPDRFSAQQFSDYHSELNMSSLELGDSALYFCASSLGQARTQYFGPGTRLLVL.

This clonotype showed up just a few times. This sequence joins TRBV27 and TRBJ1-2; D ambiguous. There are 13 residues in the CDR3. The V end lost 5 bases, the J end lost 6 bases, and 13 bases lay between the germline ends. Germline V gives CDR1 MNHEY, CDR2 SMNVEV (reference sequence). The CDR3 nucleotides read TGTGCCAGCAGTCGGCTCTCCGGGGATGGCTACACCTTC. This codes for CASSRLSGDGYTF.

This clonotype was seen a handful of times. The chain has TRBV6-1 and TRBJ2-6, with TRBD1 matching over 7 bases. The CDR3 runs 15 residues. Germline-derived CDR1 and CDR2 are MNHNS and SASEGT. J lost 2 bases, V lost 7 bases, and 5 bases had no gene match. As DNA, the CDR3 is TGTGCCAGCAAGACAGGGATGGCTGGGGCCAACGTCCTGACTTTC. Its protein product is CASKTGMAGANVLTF.